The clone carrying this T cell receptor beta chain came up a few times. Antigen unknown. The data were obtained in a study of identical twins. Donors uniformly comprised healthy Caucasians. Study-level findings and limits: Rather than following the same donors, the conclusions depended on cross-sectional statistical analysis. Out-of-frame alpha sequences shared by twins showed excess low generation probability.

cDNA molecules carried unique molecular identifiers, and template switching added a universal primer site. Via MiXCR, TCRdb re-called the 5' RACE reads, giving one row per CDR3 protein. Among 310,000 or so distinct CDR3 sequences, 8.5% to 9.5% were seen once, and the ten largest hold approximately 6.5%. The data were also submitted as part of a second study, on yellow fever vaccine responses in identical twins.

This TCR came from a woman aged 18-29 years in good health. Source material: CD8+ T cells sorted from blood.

As DNA, the CDR3 is TGCAGCGTTGAACATGGCGGGAGTGGTACGCAGTATTTT. Its translation: CSVEHGGSGTQYF. The rearrangement joins TRBV29-1 to TRBJ2-3, with 7 bases aligning to TRBD2. J lost 8 bases, V lost 2 bases, and 7 bases had no gene match. The germline CDR1 and CDR2 sequences are SQVTM and ANQGSEA. This CDR3 has 13 amino acids.